The 9 T cell receptor beta chains listed next were all sequenced from one sample in a study of blood T cell repertoires in COVID-19. Repertoires were generated with immunoSEQ multiplex PCR, while TCRdb's copy carries only in-frame clones and drops some. The table has over 50,000 clones, about 86% seen once. Specimen: peripheral blood. These receptors came from a man aged 70 or older with active COVID-19.

The CDR3 reads CASSQDLASGGDTQYF. The CDR3 nucleotides are TGTGCCAGCAGCCAAGATCTAGCTAGCGGGGGAGATACGCAGTATTTT. The chain recombines TRBV4-2 with TRBJ2-3; 10 bases line up with TRBD2. With V trimmed by 0 bases and J by 5 bases, 5 bases remained unmatched. The CDR3 runs 16 residues. Per germline, CDR1 LGHNA and CDR2 YNFKEQ.

The gene calls are TRBV12-1 and TRBJ2-7; the table assigns TRBD2, which was not confirmed against the DNA. TRBV12-1 is noted as a pseudogene. This CDR3 has 14 residues. CDR3 loop: CASSPGLHSYEQYF. CDR3 sequence (DNA): TGTGCCAGCAGCCCGGGACTCCATTCCTACGAGCAGTACTTC.

This clone was seen only once. The CDR3 is CAIGPRQTSYEQYF. The DNA for the CDR3 is TGTGCCATCGGCCCGAGACAGACCTCCTACGAGCAGTACTTC. V usage is TRBV10-3 and J usage is TRBJ2-7, with D maybe TRBD1 (5 bases). This CDR3 has 14 residues. Germline V CDR1 and CDR2: ENHRY, SYGVKD. V was trimmed by 8 bases and J by 0 bases, leaving 14 bases between them.

This rearrangement joins TRBV18 to TRBJ1-1; D may be TRBD1 (5 bases). The CDR3 runs to 17 residues. Deletions cut 2 bases from V and 1 base from J, with 17 bases between. Germline-derived CDR1 and CDR2 are KGHSH and LQKENI. The CDR3 region is CASSPNLWGWGNTEAFF. In DNA form, the CDR3 reads TGTGCCAGCTCACCAAACCTCTGGGGCTGGGGGAACACTGAAGCTTTCTTT.

The rearrangement links TRBV5-4 to TRBJ2-5; D is possibly TRBD2 (6 bases). Trimming took 4 bases from V and 1 from J, leaving 11 bases between them. The V gene's germline CDR1 is SGHNT and CDR2 YYREEE (reference sequence). This CDR3 has 14 amino acids. CDR3 DNA: TGTGCCAGCAGCGTGGGACTGTCCCAAGAGACCCAGTACTTC. Its protein product is CASSVGLSQETQYF.

The V and J genes are TRBV7-2 and TRBJ2-3; TRBD2 is a possible D gene (7 bases). The CDR3 contains 14 residues. Germline V gene lookup returns CDR1 SGHTA and CDR2 FQGNSA. Trimming left V 6 bases short and J 0 bases short, with 10 bases between. The CDR3 nucleotides read TGTGCCAGCAGACGCGGGGGCAGCACAGATACGCAGTATTTT. Amino acid sequence: CASRRGGSTDTQYF.

The genes are TRBV2 and TRBJ2-7, with 7 bases fitting TRBD1. Germline V lookup: CDR1 SNHLY, CDR2 FYNNEI. CDR3 length: 13 residues. Trimming cost V 7 bases and J 4 bases; bases outside gene matches: 7. CDR3 loop: CASTRDSGYEQYF. Here the CDR3 DNA reads TGTGCCAGCACTAGGGACAGTGGATACGAGCAGTACTTC.

The chain has TRBV5-5 and TRBJ1-2; 8 bases align to TRBD1. CDR1 and CDR2 (germline): SGHKS, YYEKEE (reference sequence). The CDR3 runs 15 residues. V was pared by 4 bases and J by 0 bases, with 5 bases of the junction left unmatched. CDR3 sequence reads: CASSAAGGPNYGYTF. CDR3 coding DNA: TGTGCCAGCAGCGCCGCAGGGGGCCCTAACTATGGCTACACCTTC.

The CDR3 DNA is TGTGCCACCAGTGATCCAGGGTCTCCTGGAAACACCATATATTTT. This codes for CATSDPGSPGNTIYF. The V gene is TRBV24-1, the J gene TRBJ1-3; D possibly corresponds to TRBD1 (5 bases). This CDR3 contains 15 residues. Trimming took off 3 bases at V and 2 bases at J, with 10 bases between the two ends. CDR1 and CDR2 from the germline V gene are KGHDR and SFDVKD.